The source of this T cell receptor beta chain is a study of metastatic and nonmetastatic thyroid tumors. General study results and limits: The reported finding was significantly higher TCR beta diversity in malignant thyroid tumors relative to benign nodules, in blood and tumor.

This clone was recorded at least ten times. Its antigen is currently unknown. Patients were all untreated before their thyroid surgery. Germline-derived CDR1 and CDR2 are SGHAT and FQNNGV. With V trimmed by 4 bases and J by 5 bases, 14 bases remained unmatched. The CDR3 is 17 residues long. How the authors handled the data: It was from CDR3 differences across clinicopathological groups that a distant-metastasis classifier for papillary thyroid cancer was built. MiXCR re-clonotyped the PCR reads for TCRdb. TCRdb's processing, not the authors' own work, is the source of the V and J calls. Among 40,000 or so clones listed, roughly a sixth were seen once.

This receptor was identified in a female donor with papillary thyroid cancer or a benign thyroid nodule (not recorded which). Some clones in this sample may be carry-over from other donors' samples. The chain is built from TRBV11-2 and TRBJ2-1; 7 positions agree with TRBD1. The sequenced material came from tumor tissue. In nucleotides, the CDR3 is TGTGCCAGCAGCTCGTACCTCGGGACAGCGACAAACAATGAGCAGTTCTTC. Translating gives CASSSYLGTATNNEQFF.